The 24 T cell receptor beta chains in this list originate from one sample, sequenced in a study of prognosis after radiotherapy for stage I lung cancer. Genomic DNA served as the source from which two-round multiplex PCR generated TCR beta CDR3 amplicons. The first round of PCR was done with primers that matched each TRBV and TRBJ gene. TCRdb processed the multiplex PCR reads anew with MiXCR; each CDR3 protein has one entry. The sample contains roughly 15,000 distinct CDR3 sequences, over 15% of which appear only once. This specimen was PBMCs, taken before or after stereotactic body radiation therapy (not recorded which). These TCRs come from a donor aged 50 or older with non-small cell lung cancer.

By sample share, this clonotype is medium-sized (0.01 to 0.1%). This rearrangement joins TRBV6-2 or TRBV6-3 to TRBJ2-1; 7 bases line up with TRBD1. The CDR3 is 14 residues long. The V gene end was trimmed by 5 bases and the J gene end by 8 bases; junction bases not matched to a gene: 9. Germline-derived CDR1 and CDR2 are MNHEY and SVGEGT. DNA of the CDR3: TGTGCCAGCAGTGAGGGGACAGTCCTCGATGAGCAGTTCTTC. It is translated as CASSEGTVLDEQFF.

This clonotype was seen ten or more times. The V call is TRBV12-3 or TRBV12-4, the J call TRBJ1-5, with TRBD1 as a possible D gene (5 bases). The CDR3 has 14 residues. Trimming took 3 bases from V and 5 from J, leaving 11 bases between them. CDR3 residues: CASSLSGSDQPQHF. CDR3 nucleotides: TGTGCCAGCAGTTTGTCAGGGAGTGATCAGCCCCAGCATTTT.

The sample holds a few counts of this clonotype. Here the CDR3 DNA reads TGCGCCAGCAGCACCTACGGAACTGCGTCTAACTATGGCTACACCTTC. Amino acid sequence: CASSTYGTASNYGYTF. This chain links TRBV5-1 with TRBJ1-2, with D unclear. The germline gives CDR1 SGHRS, CDR2 YFSETQ. The CDR3 loop spans 16 amino acids. Deletions cut 4 bases from V and 0 bases from J, with 16 bases between.

This clonotype was seen repeatedly, ten times or more. J is TRBJ2-2 and V is TRBV19, with no clear D. CDR3 length: 15 residues. Trimming took off 2 bases at V and 0 bases at J, with 7 bases between the two ends. Germline CDR1 and CDR2: LNHDA and SQIVND (reference sequence). The CDR3 protein is CASSILHSNTGELFF. CDR3 coding DNA: TGTGCCAGTAGTATATTACACTCGAACACCGGGGAGCTGTTTTTT.

Worth noting for this clonotype: A read error likely explains this, since a far larger clone differs by one base. The CDR3 DNA is TGTGCCAGCGGCACTCCGGGGACACGAGAAACAGATACGCAGTATTTT. The encoded protein is CASGTPGTRETDTQYF. The chain links TRBV6-2 or TRBV6-3 to TRBJ2-3, with D perhaps TRBD1 (6 bases). V lost 8 bases and J lost 3, with 21 bases in between. In germline, CDR1 is MNHEY, CDR2 SVGEGT. CDR3 length: 16 residues.

This clonotype was observed at least ten times. The chain is built from TRBV5-4 and TRBJ2-5; the match to TRBD2 covers 9 bases. CDR1 is SGHNT and CDR2 is YYREEE in the germline V gene (reference sequence). The CDR3 loop spans 14 amino acids. V dropped 6 bases and J dropped 5; count of bases not matched to a gene: 8. CDR3 DNA: TGTGCCAGCACCCCGGCGGGGGGGCGGGAGACCCAGTACTTC. Translation gives CASTPAGGRETQYF.

On this clonotype itself: Germline and junction disagree at one end, which may indicate a read error. The V and J genes are TRBV28 and TRBJ2-3; no clear D gene. The J call may be mistaken, given a closer DNA end match to TRBJ1-5. CDR1 and CDR2 (germline): MDHEN, SYDVKM. This CDR3 comprises 13 residues. The CDR3 loop reads CASRPVMEDTQHF. In nucleotides, the CDR3 is TGCGCCAGCCGTCCCGTCATGGAAGATACGCAGCATTTT.

Remarks on this clonotype: This clone may be a read error of a much larger clone one base away. The gene calls are TRBV3-1 and TRBJ1-1, with D hard to call. CDR3 length equals 15 residues. Per the germline V gene, CDR1 is LGHDT and CDR2 is YNNKEL (reference sequence). Here the CDR3 reads CVSSQHTGKTTEAFF. The CDR3 nucleotides are TGTGTCAGCAGCCAACACACCGGAAAGACCACTGAAGCTTTCTTT.

This clonotype was detected ten times or more. The chain employs TRBV7-6 and TRBJ2-2, with D perhaps TRBD1 or TRBD2 (5 bases each). The V end lost 4 bases, the J end lost 2 bases, and 8 bases lay between the germline ends. Germline lookup yields CDR1 SGHVS and CDR2 FNYEAQ. This CDR3 spans 14 amino acids. The CDR3 DNA sequence: TGTGCCAGCAGCTATTGGGACAACACCGGGGAGCTGTTTTTT. This codes for CASSYWDNTGELFF.

This clonotype qualifies as medium-sized. This rearrangement joins TRBV20-1 to TRBJ2-1, with a possible D match to TRBD2 (5 bases). The CDR3 totals 17 residues. V lost 5 bases, J lost 0 bases, and 20 bases lay in between. Germline lookup yields CDR1 DFQATT and CDR2 SNEGSKA (reference sequence). For the CDR3, the DNA is TGCAGTGCTTTATCGCGGAGCGGATCGAGCTCCTACAATGAGCAGTTCTTC. Translated: CSALSRSGSSSYNEQFF.

This clonotype has ten or more counts. The chain uses TRBV7-2 and TRBJ1-1; D may be TRBD1 (6 bases). The V and J ends lost 4 bases and 1 base respectively, with 13 bases between them. Germline V CDR1 and CDR2: SGHTA, FQGNSA. The CDR3 is 15 residues long. Here the CDR3 reads CASSSRGQQNTEAFF. The CDR3 bases are TGTGCCAGCAGCTCAAGAGGACAGCAGAACACTGAAGCTTTCTTT.

This clonotype was seen many times. This CDR3 is CSVETGGYTF. The CDR3 nucleotides read TGCAGCGTTGAGACGGGGGGCTACACCTTC. The rearrangement links TRBV29-1 to TRBJ1-2; D call uncertain. Deletions cut 3 bases from V and 8 bases from J, with 7 bases between. The V gene's germline CDR1 is SQVTM and CDR2 ANQGSEA. The CDR3 sequence is 10 residues long.

This clonotype is classed as medium-sized (0.01 to 0.1%). The chain uses TRBV4-1 and TRBJ1-1; TRBD1 matches 7 bases. Germline-derived CDR1 and CDR2 are MGHRA and YSYEKL. Trimming took 7 bases from V and 2 from J; bases not matched to a gene: 7. This CDR3 comprises 14 residues. The CDR3 bases are TGCGCCAGCAAAGAGGAGGGGGCCAACACTGAAGCTTTCTTT. Translating gives CASKEEGANTEAFF.

This clonotype is termed medium-sized (0.01 to 0.1%). V usage is TRBV27 and J usage is TRBJ1-6; TRBD1 is a possible D gene (5 bases). The CDR3 extends over 15 amino acids. The V gene's germline CDR1 is MNHEY and CDR2 SMNVEV (reference sequence). Trimming removed 8 bases from V and 3 bases from J, with 14 bases in between. CDR3 in amino acids: CASPLGRGYNSPLHF. CDR3 DNA: TGTGCCAGCCCCCTGGGACGCGGCTATAATTCACCCCTCCACTTT.

This clonotype was observed a handful of times. A read error may account for a junction end that differs from germline. The genes are TRBV2 and TRBJ2-3; TRBD1 or TRBD2 may be the D gene (6 bases each). CDR3 length: 19 amino acids. Germline V gene data show CDR1 as SNHLY and CDR2 as FYNNEI. The CDR3 region has the DNA TGTGCCAACAGTGAGCTTAGCTTTCGGGGGCTCGAAAGCACAGATACGCAGTATTTT. It specifies CANSELSFRGLESTDTQYF.

This clonotype was detected many times. J is TRBJ2-1 and V is TRBV11-2; D is undetermined. Germline lookup yields CDR1 SGHAT and CDR2 FQNNGV. The CDR3 consists of 12 residues. V was clipped by 1 base and J by 7 bases, with 5 bases between them. The CDR3 reads CASSLARNEQFF. CDR3 nucleotide sequence: TGTGCCAGCAGCTTAGCCAGGAATGAGCAGTTCTTC.

In this sample, this clonotype turned up many times. V is TRBV9 and J is TRBJ1-4; D remains unclear. CDR1 and CDR2 from the germline V gene are SGDLS and YYNGEE. V lost 4 bases to trimming and J lost 0 bases, with 10 bases between them. CDR3 length: 15 residues. CDR3 bases: TGTGCCAGCAGCCTGCATTATGCAACTAATGAAAAACTGTTTTTT. Its translation is CASSLHYATNEKLFF.

At least ten counts were recorded for this clonotype. The rearrangement joins TRBV7-8 to TRBJ1-3, with 9 bases lining up with TRBD1. V trimming: 5 bases; J trimming: 0 bases; junction bases outside the gene matches: 11. From germline, CDR1 is SGHVS and CDR2 FQNEAQ. This CDR3 contains 18 residues. The CDR3 bases are TGTGCCAGCAGCCGATCCGGGACAGGGCTGAGCTCTGGAAACACCATATATTTT. This sequence encodes CASSRSGTGLSSGNTIYF.

This clonotype has ten or more counts. CDR3 in amino acids: CASSPGPRGLLGRENIQYF. The CDR3, as DNA: TGCGCCAGCAGCCCAGGGCCGCGGGGACTACTTGGGAGAGAAAACATTCAGTACTTC. The genes are TRBV4-3 and TRBJ2-4, with TRBD2 matching over 7 bases. Germline V lookup: CDR1 LGHNA, CDR2 YSLEER. This CDR3 has 19 amino acids. V lost 4 bases, J lost 5 bases, and 20 bases stayed unmatched.

This clonotype was detected many times. This chain connects TRBV3-1 to TRBJ2-1; D possibly corresponds to TRBD2 (6 bases). The germline V and J ends were trimmed by 1 base and 4 bases, with 14 bases remaining between them. Germline V gene data show CDR1 as LGHDT and CDR2 as YNNKEL (reference sequence). The CDR3 runs to 16 residues. CDR3 sequence reads: CASSQGIAEGYNEQFF. The CDR3 nucleotides read TGTGCCAGCAGCCAAGGAATCGCGGAGGGGTACAATGAGCAGTTCTTC.

This clonotype was counted a single time. It differs at one base from a far larger clone, so likely a read error. The rearrangement joins TRBV6-1 to TRBJ2-1, with 9 bases aligning to TRBD1. CDR1 and CDR2 (germline): MNHNS, SASEGT. This CDR3 is built from 13 residues. This chain's CDR3 is CASSSGTGNEKFF. The CDR3 DNA is TGTGCCAGCAGTTCCGGGACAGGGAATGAGAAGTTCTTC.

This clonotype was counted many times. The genes are TRBV18 and TRBJ1-6; TRBD1 agrees at 7 bases. CDR3 length: 15 residues. Germline CDR1 is KGHSH and CDR2 is LQKENI. The V and J ends lost 2 bases and 5 bases, in that order; junction bases with no gene match: 3. The CDR3 coding sequence is TGTGCCAGCTCACCAAGCCAGGGGGATAATTCACCCCTCCACTTT. This translates into CASSPSQGDNSPLHF. Using reference TRBV18 and TRBJ1-6 for the parts outside the CDR3, the full variable domain is NAGVMQNPRHLVRRRGQEARLRCSPMKGHSHVYWYRQLPEEGLKFMVYLQKENIIDESGMPKERFSAEFPKEGPSILRIQQVVRGDSAAYFCASSPSQGDNSPLHFGNGTRLTVT.

This clonotype has more than one count but fewer than ten. This likely reflects a read error, since a far larger clone is one base away. The chain links TRBV28 to TRBJ2-5; D gene uncertain. This CDR3 is 14 amino acids long. Germline V CDR1 and CDR2: MDHEN, SYDVKM. The V gene lost 2 bases and the J gene lost 11 bases, with 18 bases spanning the gap. The CDR3 is CASSLVARNNEQYF. In DNA, the CDR3 is TGTGCCAGCAGTTTAGTCGCCAGGAACAATGAGCAGTACTTC.

This clonotype was seen at least ten times. The chain uses TRBV5-6 and TRBJ2-2; no reliable D call. CDR1 is SGHDT and CDR2 is YYEEEE in the germline V gene. The CDR3 sequence is 13 residues long. V lost 0 bases to trimming and J lost 5 bases, with 5 bases between them. The CDR3 reads CASSLVGTGELFF. For the CDR3, the DNA is TGTGCCAGCAGCTTGGTAGGGACCGGGGAGCTGTTTTTT.